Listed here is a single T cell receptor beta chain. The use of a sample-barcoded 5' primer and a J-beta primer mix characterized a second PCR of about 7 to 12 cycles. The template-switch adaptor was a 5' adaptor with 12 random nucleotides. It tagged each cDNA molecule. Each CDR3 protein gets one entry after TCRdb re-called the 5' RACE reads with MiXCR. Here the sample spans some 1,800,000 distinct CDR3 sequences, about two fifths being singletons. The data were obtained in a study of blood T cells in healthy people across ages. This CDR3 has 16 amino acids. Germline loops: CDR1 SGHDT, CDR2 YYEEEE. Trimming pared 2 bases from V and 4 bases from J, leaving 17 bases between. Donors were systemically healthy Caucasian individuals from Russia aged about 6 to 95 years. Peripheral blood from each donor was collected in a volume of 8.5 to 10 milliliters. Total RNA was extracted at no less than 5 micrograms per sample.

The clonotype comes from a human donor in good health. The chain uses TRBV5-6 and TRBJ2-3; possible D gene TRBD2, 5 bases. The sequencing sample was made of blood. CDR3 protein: CASSLGSRRAADTQYF. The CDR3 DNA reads TGTGCCAGCAGCTTAGGTTCGCGGCGGGCAGCAGATACGCAGTATTTT.